A single sample gave rise to the 20 T cell receptor beta chains below, sequenced in a study of blood T cell repertoires in COVID-19. Sequenced by immunoSEQ multiplex PCR; TCRdb stores in-frame clones only, minus some. The sample holds over 150,000 clones, about 90% seen once. Sequencing input: peripheral blood. The receptors were sampled from a man aged 45 to 65 with acute or convalescent COVID-19.

A note on this clone: Other DNA sequences in the same sample also yield this CDR3. This chain connects TRBV19 to TRBJ1-2; a weak D match, TRBD1 (6 bases). Germline V gene lookup returns CDR1 LNHDA and CDR2 SQIVND (reference sequence). Trimming took off 1 base at V and 2 bases at J, with 11 bases between the two ends. This CDR3 has 15 residues. The CDR3 region is CASSIGGQLNYGYTF. In nucleotides, the CDR3 is TGTGCCAGTAGTATAGGAGGACAGTTAAACTATGGCTACACCTTC.

V gene TRBV12-3 or TRBV12-4 combines with J gene TRBJ1-1; no firm D call. Trimming took off 10 bases at V and 1 base at J, with 10 bases between the two ends. The CDR3 has 12 amino acids. The DNA of the CDR3 is TGTGCCACCCGCCCCGGGAACACTGAAGCTTTCTTT. Translation gives CATRPGNTEAFF.

The chain has TRBV28 and TRBJ2-2; perhaps TRBD1 as D (6 bases). The CDR3 totals 12 residues. Trimming removed 8 bases at V and 2 bases at J, with 6 bases between. Germline V CDR1 and CDR2: MDHEN, SYDVKM. CDR3: CASGTNTGELFF. The CDR3 nucleotides read TGTGCCAGCGGGACAAACACCGGGGAGCTGTTTTTT.

The chain joins TRBV30 to TRBJ2-1; TRBD2 matches at 8 bases. This CDR3 is built from 14 residues. V shed 2 bases and J 4 bases; nucleotides not matched to a gene: 4. Germline loops: CDR1 GTSNPN, CDR2 SVGIG (reference sequence). DNA for the CDR3: TGTGCCTGGAGTAGTGGCGGGGGGTACAATGAGCAGTTCTTC. Protein sequence: CAWSSGGGYNEQFF.

The table lists this clone with a count of one. The chain uses TRBV6-5 and TRBJ1-1, with no clear D. There are 14 residues in the CDR3. Germline CDR1 is MNHEY and CDR2 is SVGAGI. Trimming stripped 2 bases from V and 6 bases from J, with 13 bases between. As DNA, the CDR3 is TGTGCCAGCAGTTACCGACGAGGCAGAGCTGAAGCTTTCTTT. Residues: CASSYRRGRAEAFF.

This clone occurred once. The rearrangement links TRBV7-9 to TRBJ1-5; unclear D gene. CDR3 size: 15 residues. Trimming cost V 6 bases and J 0 bases, with 12 bases left between them. Germline V gene sequence: CDR1 SEHNR, CDR2 FQNEAQ (reference sequence). This CDR3 reads CASRLGDYSNQPQHF. CDR3 nucleotides: TGTGCCAGCAGGCTCGGGGATTATAGCAATCAGCCCCAGCATTTT.

The genes are TRBV7-2 and TRBJ1-1; 9 nucleotides line up with TRBD1. The CDR3 consists of 17 residues. Germline lookup yields CDR1 SGHTA and CDR2 FQGNSA. V shed 2 bases and J 3 bases; nucleotides not matched to a gene: 10. CDR3 loop: CASSLNFWGQGDTEAFF. The CDR3 nucleotides are TGTGCCAGCAGCTTAAATTTCTGGGGACAGGGAGACACTGAAGCTTTCTTT.

The chain employs TRBV27 and TRBJ2-1, with TRBD2 matching over 11 bases. The CDR3 extends over 15 amino acids. Germline CDR1 is MNHEY and CDR2 is SMNVEV (reference sequence). V gave up 5 bases and J gave up 5 bases; unmatched junction bases: 5. CDR3 sequence: CASSTGTSGHNEQFF. CDR3 DNA sequence: TGTGCCAGCAGTACCGGGACTAGCGGACACAATGAGCAGTTCTTC.

The CDR3 DNA is TGTGCCAGCAGCTCGGACAGGGGAGACATTCAGTACTTC. Translated: CASSSDRGDIQYF. This chain connects TRBV7-8 to TRBJ2-4; 9 positions match TRBD1. J was trimmed by 8 bases and V by 4 bases; bases with no gene match: 3. The CDR3 is made up of 13 amino acids. CDR1 is SGHVS and CDR2 is FQNEAQ in the germline V gene.

This chain connects TRBV5-1 to TRBJ2-3, with 8 bases aligning to TRBD1. Germline CDR1 is SGHRS and CDR2 is YFSETQ. The CDR3 runs to 15 residues. J lost 1 base, V lost 4 bases, and 5 bases had no gene match. CDR3 protein: CASSPGQGGTDTQYF. The CDR3 nucleotides read TGCGCCAGCAGCCCTGGACAGGGTGGCACAGATACGCAGTATTTT.

This clone was counted once. The rearrangement joins TRBV28 to TRBJ2-7; D is possibly TRBD1 (5 bases). The V and J ends lost 5 bases and 0 bases respectively, with 14 bases between them. The germline V gene has CDR1 MDHEN and CDR2 SYDVKM. The CDR3 extends over 15 amino acids. The chain's CDR3 is CASSIEDTSSYEQYF. The CDR3, as DNA: TGTGCCAGCAGTATAGAGGACACGAGCTCCTACGAGCAGTACTTC. Full variable domain (missing parts from reference TRBV28 and TRBJ2-7): DVKVTQSSRYLVKRTGEKVFLECVQDMDHENMFWYRQDPGLGLRLIYFSYDVKMKEKGDIPEGYSVSREKKERFSLILESASTNQTSMYLCASSIEDTSSYEQYFGPGTRLTVT.

The V and J genes are TRBV5-4 and TRBJ2-2; D is perhaps TRBD1 (6 bases). The CDR3 spans 14 residues. V gave up 2 bases and J gave up 5 bases, with 10 bases separating them. CDR1 SGHNT and CDR2 YYREEE come from the germline V gene (reference sequence). CDR3: CASSFRGGTGELFF. Written as DNA, the CDR3 is TGTGCCAGCAGCTTCAGGGGCGGGACCGGGGAGCTGTTTTTT.

The chain couples TRBV6-6 to TRBJ1-5, with D perhaps TRBD1 (5 bases). The CDR3 is made up of 15 amino acids. Germline-derived CDR1 and CDR2 are MNHNY and SVGAGI (reference sequence). V gave up 5 bases and J gave up 5 bases, with 16 bases separating them. As DNA, the CDR3 is TGTGCCAGCAGTCAGTTCGACAGTCTCTATCAGCCCCAGCATTTT. Translation gives CASSQFDSLYQPQHF.

The rearrangement links TRBV25-1 to TRBJ2-1; 7 bases line up with TRBD2. The CDR3 covers 16 residues. V was pared by 0 bases and J by 9 bases, with 11 bases of the junction left unmatched. Germline CDR1 reads MGHDK; CDR2 reads SYGVNS. CDR3 amino acids: CASSEYKAGSGGEQFF. The CDR3 DNA is TGTGCCAGCAGTGAATATAAAGCAGGGTCGGGGGGTGAGCAGTTCTTC.

This CDR3 reads CATSDFASGGSETQYF. As DNA, the CDR3 is TGTGCCACCAGTGATTTCGCTAGCGGGGGGTCGGAGACCCAGTACTTC. This rearrangement joins TRBV24-1 to TRBJ2-5; 11 nucleotides align to TRBD2. In germline, CDR1 is KGHDR, CDR2 SFDVKD. The CDR3 length is 16 residues. V shed 1 base, J shed 5 bases, and the junction held 5 bases outside the gene matches.

This chain connects TRBV29-1 to TRBJ1-2; the match to TRBD1 covers 10 bases. V lost 3 bases and J lost 4; bases outside the gene matches: 5. This CDR3 comprises 14 residues. Germline CDR1 SQVTM, CDR2 ANQGSEA. Here the CDR3 DNA reads TGCAGCGTTGACCGGACAGGGGGAAGCTATGGCTACACCTTC. As protein: CSVDRTGGSYGYTF.

The chain combines TRBV7-2 with TRBJ1-4; D is perhaps TRBD1 (6 bases). CDR3 length: 14 amino acids. CDR1 and CDR2 (germline): SGHTA, FQGNSA. V lost 3 bases and J 5 bases, leaving 10 bases between the germline ends. CDR3 nucleotides: TGTGCCAGCAGCTTGGGGACAAACAATGAAAAACTGTTTTTT. Its translation: CASSLGTNNEKLFF.

Turning to this clone: The sample carries other DNA sequences with the same CDR3. In DNA, the CDR3 is TGTGCCAGCAGCTTAAACGGCGGGCAAGAGACCCAGTACTTC. Translation: CASSLNGGQETQYF. V gene TRBV7-9 combines with J gene TRBJ2-5; D may be TRBD2 (5 bases). V lost 2 bases and J lost 2, with 9 bases in between. CDR3 length: 14 amino acids. The germline V gene encodes CDR1 SEHNR and CDR2 FQNEAQ (reference sequence).

This clone was observed once. The V and J genes are TRBV6-6 and TRBJ1-5, with TRBD1 identical over 8 bases. Germline V gene lookup returns CDR1 MNHNY and CDR2 SVGAGI (reference sequence). The CDR3 has 13 amino acids. J was trimmed by 7 bases and V by 7 bases; bases with no gene match: 6. CDR3 sequence: CASTQGAGQPQHF. The CDR3, as DNA: TGTGCCAGCACCCAGGGGGCTGGCCAGCCCCAGCATTTT.

This chain links TRBV7-2 with TRBJ2-1, with TRBD1 matching over 7 bases. V dropped 1 base and J dropped 3; count of bases not matched to a gene: 6. The CDR3 is made up of 16 amino acids. The germline CDR1 and CDR2 sequences are SGHTA and FQGNSA. The DNA for the CDR3 is TGTGCCAGCAGCTTAGAAAGGGGGCTGATCTACAATGAGCAGTTCTTC. Translating gives CASSLERGLIYNEQFF.